These 12 T cell receptor beta chains were all obtained from the same sample, sequenced in a study of T-cell memory formation after mild COVID-19. TCRdb called the 5' RACE reads again in MiXCR, with one record for every CDR3 protein. The sample carries roughly 150,000 distinct CDR3 sequences, around 13% recorded once. Source material: PBMCs or a T cell subset sorted from them (not recorded which). All receptors come from a man between 18 and 35 years old who had mild COVID-19 (a few samples of this study predate the infection). Cell type and time point are not known.

Concerning this clonotype: The junction shows a germline mismatch at one end, possibly a read error. The V gene is TRBV6-5, the J gene TRBJ2-5; D is unresolved. The CDR3 is 12 residues long. CDR1 is MNHEY and CDR2 is SVGAGI in the germline V gene. CDR3 loop: CASNYLLGTQYF. In DNA form, the CDR3 reads TGTGCCAGCAATTACCTACTTGGGACCCAGTACTTC.

Only a few counts were recorded for this clonotype. The CDR3, as DNA: TGTGCCAGCAGTTCGGGGAGCACAGTCCAAGAGACCCAGTACTTC. Translation: CASSSGSTVQETQYF. This chain joins TRBV28 and TRBJ2-5; possibly TRBD2 for D (5 bases). Trimming took 4 bases from V and 1 from J, leaving 13 bases between them. The CDR3 covers 15 residues. Per germline, CDR1 MDHEN and CDR2 SYDVKM.

V usage is TRBV5-4 and J usage is TRBJ2-5; D might be TRBD1 (5 bases). The germline V gene encodes CDR1 SGHNT and CDR2 YYREEE (reference sequence). Trimming took 9 bases from V and 4 from J, leaving 16 bases between them. This CDR3 has 13 residues. The CDR3 DNA reads TGTGCCACCTCACAGGTTCTCGGAGAGACCCAGTACTTC. Residues: CATSQVLGETQYF.

The rearrangement links TRBV4-3 to TRBJ2-3, with 7 bases lining up with TRBD2. The V gene end was trimmed by 1 base and the J gene end by 2 bases; junction bases not matched to a gene: 6. The CDR3 covers 16 residues. CDR1 and CDR2 (germline): LGHNA, YSLEER. The CDR3, as DNA: TGCGCCAGCAGCCAAGCGGGACTATCCTCCACAGATACGCAGTATTTT. Translated, it gives CASSQAGLSSTDTQYF.

This clonotype was counted between two and nine times. The CDR3 sequence: CASSLEVGGYTF. DNA of the CDR3: TGTGCCAGCAGCTTGGAGGTGGGGGGCTACACCTTC. The chain combines TRBV7-9 with TRBJ1-2, with unresolved D. V was clipped by 3 bases and J by 8 bases, with 10 bases between them. Germline V gives CDR1 SEHNR, CDR2 FQNEAQ (reference sequence). This CDR3 is 12 amino acids long.

This clonotype was seen more than once but under ten times. The chain recombines TRBV6-1 with TRBJ1-5, with a possible D match to TRBD1 (6 bases). The CDR3 is 14 residues long. Germline CDR1 MNHNS, CDR2 SASEGT. Trimming cost V 4 bases and J 6 bases, with 13 bases left between them. In DNA form, the CDR3 reads TGTGCCAGCAGTGTCGACAGGCTAGGTCAGCCCCAGCATTTT. Its protein product is CASSVDRLGQPQHF.

V usage is TRBV5-6 and J usage is TRBJ1-4; no definite D call. This CDR3 has 13 amino acids. The V end was cut by 1 base, the J end by 4 bases, with 5 bases between. Germline CDR1 SGHDT, CDR2 YYEEEE. The CDR3 sequence: CASSLPLNEKLFF. In nucleotides, the CDR3 is TGTGCCAGCAGCTTGCCTCTTAATGAAAAACTGTTTTTT. The entire variable domain, with the rest obtained from reference TRBV5-6 and TRBJ1-4, is as follows: DAGVTQSPTHLIKTRGQQVTLRCSPKSGHDTVSWYQQALGQGPQFIFQYYEEEERQRGNFPDRFSGHQFPNYSSELNVNALLLGDSALYLCASSLPLNEKLFFGSGTQLSVL.

This clonotype has only a few counts. The chain carries TRBV9 and TRBJ1-2; TRBD1 aligns across 8 bases. The CDR3 loop spans 13 amino acids. V shed 3 bases and J 8 bases; nucleotides not matched to a gene: 6. The germline V gene encodes CDR1 SGDLS and CDR2 YYNGEE. CDR3 loop: CASSAWTGRGYTF. The CDR3 DNA follows: TGTGCCAGCAGCGCTTGGACAGGGAGAGGCTACACCTTC.

V usage is TRBV9 and J usage is TRBJ2-3; tentative D call: TRBD2 (5 bases). The CDR3 has 15 amino acids. The ends were cut back, 0 bases at V and 2 bases at J, with 10 bases in the middle. Germline V CDR1 and CDR2: SGDLS, YYNGEE. The CDR3 DNA reads TGTGCCAGCAGCGTAGAGGAGCGGCTCACAGATACGCAGTATTTT. It encodes CASSVEERLTDTQYF.

The sample holds a few counts of this clonotype. This chain uses TRBV12-3 or TRBV12-4 with TRBJ1-6; unclear D gene. The V and J ends lost 5 bases and 11 bases respectively, with 13 bases between them. This CDR3 is 13 amino acids long. CDR3: CASSPLGSTPLHF. For the CDR3, the DNA is TGTGCCAGCAGTCCCCTAGGGAGTACACCCCTCCACTTT.

This clonotype was seen a few times. The chain has TRBV6-5 and TRBJ1-1; a weak D match, TRBD1 (5 bases). The germline CDR1 and CDR2 sequences are MNHEY and SVGAGI. Trimming stripped 7 bases from V and 6 bases from J, with 15 bases between. The CDR3 consists of 13 residues. Written as DNA, the CDR3 is TGTGCCAGCACCTCGGAGGGGTCGGCTGAAGCTTTCTTT. Residues: CASTSEGSAEAFF.

A few counts support this clonotype. The chain links TRBV6-2 or TRBV6-3 to TRBJ2-3, with D possibly TRBD1 on 6 matching bases. This CDR3 comprises 11 residues. V lost 7 bases and J lost 8, with 10 bases in between. Germline V gene sequence: CDR1 MNHEY, CDR2 SVGEGT. CDR3 DNA: TGTGCCAGCACCCAGGGGACTACGCAGTATTTT. It is translated as CASTQGTTQYF.